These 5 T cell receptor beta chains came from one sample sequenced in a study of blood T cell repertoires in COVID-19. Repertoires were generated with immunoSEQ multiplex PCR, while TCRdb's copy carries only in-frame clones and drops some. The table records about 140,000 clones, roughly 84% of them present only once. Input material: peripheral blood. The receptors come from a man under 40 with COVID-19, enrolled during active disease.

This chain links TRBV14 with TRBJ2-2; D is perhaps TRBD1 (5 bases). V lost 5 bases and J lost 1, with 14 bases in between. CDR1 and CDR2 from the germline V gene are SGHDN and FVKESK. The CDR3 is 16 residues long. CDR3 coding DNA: TGTGCCAGCAGCTACGGACACCAACTGAACACCGGGGAGCTGTTTTTT. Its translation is CASSYGHQLNTGELFF.

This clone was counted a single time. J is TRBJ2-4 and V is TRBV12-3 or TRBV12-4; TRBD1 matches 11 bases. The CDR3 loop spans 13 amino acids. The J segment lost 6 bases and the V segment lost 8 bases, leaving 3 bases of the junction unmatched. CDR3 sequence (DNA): TGTGCCAGCGGGACAGGGGGTTTAAACATTCAGTACTTC. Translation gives CASGTGGLNIQYF.

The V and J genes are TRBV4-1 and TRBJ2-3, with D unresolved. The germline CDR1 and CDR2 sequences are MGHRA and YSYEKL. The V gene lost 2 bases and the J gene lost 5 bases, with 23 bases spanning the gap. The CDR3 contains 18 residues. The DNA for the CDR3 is TGCGCCAGCAGCCAACGACCGATAGAGGCCACCGAAAGAGATACGCAGTATTTT. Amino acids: CASSQRPIEATERDTQYF.

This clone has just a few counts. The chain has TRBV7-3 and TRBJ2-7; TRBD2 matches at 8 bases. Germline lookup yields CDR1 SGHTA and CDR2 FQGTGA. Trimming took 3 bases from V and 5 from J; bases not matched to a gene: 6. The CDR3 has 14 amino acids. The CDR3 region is CASSFRAGVDEQYF. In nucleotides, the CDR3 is TGTGCCAGCAGCTTCCGAGCGGGGGTCGACGAGCAGTACTTC.

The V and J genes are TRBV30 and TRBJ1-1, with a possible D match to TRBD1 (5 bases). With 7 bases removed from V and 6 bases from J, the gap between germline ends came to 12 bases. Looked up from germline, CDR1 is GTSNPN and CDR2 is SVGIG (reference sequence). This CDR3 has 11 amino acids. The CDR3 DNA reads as TGTGCCTCGGGACCGAGCTCTGAAGCTTTCTTT. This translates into CASGPSSEAFF. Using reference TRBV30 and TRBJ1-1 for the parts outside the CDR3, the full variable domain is SQTIHQWPATLVQPVGSPLSLECTVEGTSNPNLYWYRQAAGRGLQLLFYSVGIGQISSEVPQNLSASRPQDRQFILSSKKLLLSDSGFYLCASGPSSEAFFGQGTRLTVV.